This T cell receptor (beta chain) came from a study of CD8+ T cells in alopecia areata. Peripheral blood and lesional scalp punch biopsies came from alopecia areata patients. Reverse transcribed after extraction, RNA yielded cDNA as the sequencing template. Generated by immunoSEQ multiplex PCR, the TCRdb table keeps only in-frame clones and is missing some. The repertoire consists of 110,000 to 150,000 clones, with under 60% occurring once and the leading ten covering approximately 6.5%. This sample comprised CD4+ T cells sorted from blood, obtained at week 0. The receptor comes from a human donor with alopecia areata.

CDR3 sequence (DNA): TGTGCCAGCAGCCCAGGGGCGGGCAGGGGGGACTATGGCTACACCTTC. Amino acid sequence: CASSPGAGRGDYGYTF. The chain links TRBV9 to TRBJ1-2; TRBD1 matches 7 bases. V lost 4 bases, J lost 3 bases, and 12 bases stayed unmatched. CDR1 and CDR2 (germline): SGDLS, YYNGEE. This CDR3 has 16 amino acids.